This T cell receptor (beta chain) was observed in a study of immune evolution from preneoplasia to lung adenocarcinoma. Each case's diagnosis was confirmed by two pathologists on H&E. From germline, CDR1 is LGHNT and CDR2 FRNRAP. With 5 bases removed from V and 4 bases from J, the gap between germline ends came to 11 bases. This CDR3 contains 13 residues. Of note for this clone: Its target is not known.

Broader study findings: T cell clonality was higher in KRAS-mutant than EGFR-mutant or wild-type nodules. Normal lung had the highest top T cell clone frequencies. Later-stage lesions seemingly showed higher T cell density and diversity than normal lung.

Sequencing was performed with immunoSEQ multiplex PCR; in TCRdb, only in-frame clones are kept and a portion is missing. The data show fewer than 50,000 clones, with 65% to 80% seen just once and 4% to 5% held by the top ten. The V and J genes are TRBV12-5 and TRBJ1-1; D ambiguous. Specimen: FFPE invasive lung adenocarcinoma tissue. This TCR was sampled from a person in their 60s with lung adenocarcinoma. The CDR3 DNA sequence: TGTGCTAGTGGTCGTGAGGTGGGCACTGAAGCTTTCTTT. Encoded protein: CASGREVGTEAFF.